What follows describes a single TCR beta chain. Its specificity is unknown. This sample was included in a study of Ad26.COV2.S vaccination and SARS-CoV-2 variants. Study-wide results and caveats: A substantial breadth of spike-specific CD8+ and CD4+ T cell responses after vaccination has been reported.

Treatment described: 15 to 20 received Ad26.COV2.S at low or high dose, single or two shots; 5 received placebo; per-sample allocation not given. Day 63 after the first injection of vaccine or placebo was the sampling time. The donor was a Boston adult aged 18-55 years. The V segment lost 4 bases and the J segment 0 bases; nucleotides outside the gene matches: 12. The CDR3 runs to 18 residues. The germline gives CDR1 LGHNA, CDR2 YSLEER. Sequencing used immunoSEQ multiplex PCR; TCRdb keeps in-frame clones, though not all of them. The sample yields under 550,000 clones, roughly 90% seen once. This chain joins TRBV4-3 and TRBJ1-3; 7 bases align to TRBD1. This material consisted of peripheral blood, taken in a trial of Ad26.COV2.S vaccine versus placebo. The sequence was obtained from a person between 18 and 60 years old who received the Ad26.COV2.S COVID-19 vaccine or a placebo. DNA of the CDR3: TGCGCCAGCAGCCCCCGGACAGGTGGGGGCTACTCTGGAAACACCATATATTTT. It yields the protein CASSPRTGGGYSGNTIYF.